This T cell receptor (beta chain) was observed in a study of cytomegalovirus exposure and HLA in healthy donors. A multiplex PCR was run with 60 Vbeta primers and 13 Jbeta primers. Sequencing used immunoSEQ multiplex PCR; TCRdb keeps in-frame clones, though not all of them. This table holds about 170,000 clones, approximately 75% found once. CDR1 and CDR2 from the germline V gene are MDHEN and SYDVKM. The CDR3 is 14 amino acids. Trimming removed 6 bases from V and 0 bases from J, with 11 bases in between. This sequence originates from a woman between 18 and 29 years old in good health and CMV-seronegative. The specimen sequenced was PBMCs. The V call is TRBV28, the J call TRBJ1-1; D is unresolved. CDR3 nucleotide sequence: TGTGCCAGCAGCTTGAGCGGCTTGAACACTGAAGCTTTCTTT. Translation: CASSLSGLNTEAFF. The variable domain in full, completed from reference TRBV28 and TRBJ1-1, reads DVKVTQSSRYLVKRTGEKVFLECVQDMDHENMFWYRQDPGLGLRLIYFSYDVKMKEKGDIPEGYSVSREKKERFSLILESASTNQTSMYLCASSLSGLNTEAFFGQGTRLTVV.